This TCR beta chain was captured by sequencing in a study of OX40 agonist ivuxolimab in advanced cancers. Broader study findings: Fewer expanded clones were found on average in CD4+ than in CD8+ T cells.

In germline, CDR1 is SNHLY, CDR2 FYNNEI. The V and J ends lost 3 bases and 1 base, in that order; junction bases with no gene match: 0. The CDR3 has 15 amino acids. Assay used: immunoSEQ multiplex PCR; TCRdb lists only in-frame clones, some missing. The data show 25,000 to 35,000 clones, approximately 86% seen once. In regard to this clone: The antigen is undetermined.

This clonotype originated in an adult with an advanced solid tumor such as melanoma, head and neck, liver or kidney cancer. This specimen was CD4+ or CD8+ T cells sorted from blood, taken in a trial of the OX40 agonist ivuxolimab. The chain couples TRBV2 to TRBJ2-3, with 11 bases matching TRBD2. CDR3 sequence reads: CASSDSGGGTDTQYF. The CDR3 nucleotides are TGTGCCAGCAGTGATAGCGGGGGGGGCACAGATACGCAGTATTTT.